Listed below are T cell receptor beta chains from one sample, sequenced in a study of beta chain features in type 1 diabetes. Assay: immunoSEQ multiplex PCR; the TCRdb copy retains only in-frame clones and omits some. Counted here are 680,000 or so clones, about an eighth occurring once; the ten biggest clones make up less than 0.025%. Sequenced sample: naive CD4+ T cells from blood. The origin of the receptors is a young man with type 1 diabetes. CDR3s include the opening cysteine and the closing phenylalanine or tryptophan. The D gene is left open where the match is weak. Some rows mark clone size as missing; the rest say once, few, many or name a class of expanded clone.

d_call: NA; cdr3_length: 14; clone_size: few; v_call: TRBV2; j_call: TRBJ1-4; cdr3_aa: CASTWGETNEKLFF; cdr3_nt: TGTGCCAGCACATGGGGCGAAACTAATGAAAAACTGTTTTTT
d_call: TRBD1; cdr3_length: 15; clone_size: NA; v_call: TRBV5-1; j_call: TRBJ2-7; cdr3_aa: CASSATGTGIYEQYF; cdr3_nt: TGCGCCAGCAGCGCAACCGGGACAGGGATTTACGAGCAGTACTTC
d_call: TRBD1; cdr3_length: 15; clone_size: NA; v_call: TRBV9; j_call: TRBJ1-1; cdr3_aa: CASAPPGTGSTEAFF; cdr3_nt: TGTGCCAGTGCCCCACCCGGGACAGGTTCCACTGAAGCTTTCTTT
d_call: NA; cdr3_length: 14; clone_size: NA; v_call: TRBV27; j_call: TRBJ1-2; cdr3_aa: CASSLSIPNYGYTF; cdr3_nt: TGTGCCAGCAGTTTATCGATACCTAACTATGGCTACACCTTC
d_call: NA; cdr3_length: 13; clone_size: NA; v_call: TRBV30; j_call: TRBJ1-1; cdr3_aa: CAWTPDRATGAFF; cdr3_nt: TGTGCCTGGACCCCGGACCGAGCCACTGGAGCTTTCTTT
d_call: TRBD1; cdr3_length: 13; clone_size: NA; v_call: TRBV13; j_call: TRBJ2-7; cdr3_aa: CASSLDRAYEQYF; cdr3_nt: TGTGCCAGCAGCCTTGACAGGGCCTACGAGCAGTACTTC
d_call: NA; cdr3_length: 14; clone_size: NA; v_call: TRBV14; j_call: TRBJ1-2; cdr3_aa: CASSPFTRAFGYTF; cdr3_nt: TGTGCCAGCAGCCCCTTCACCAGGGCCTTTGGCTACACCTTC
d_call: NA; cdr3_length: 15; clone_size: NA; v_call: TRBV28; j_call: TRBJ1-1; cdr3_aa: CASSLTGGQNTEAFF; cdr3_nt: TGTGCCAGCAGTTTAACCGGGGGTCAAAACACTGAAGCTTTCTTT
d_call: TRBD1; cdr3_length: 14; clone_size: few; v_call: TRBV7-6; j_call: TRBJ2-7; cdr3_aa: CASSSTGTAYEQYF; cdr3_nt: TGTGCCAGCAGCTCAACCGGGACAGCTTACGAGCAGTACTTC
d_call: NA; cdr3_length: 19; clone_size: few; v_call: TRBV5-1; j_call: TRBJ2-7; cdr3_aa: CASSLISGTVFAGGYEQYF; cdr3_nt: TGCGCCAGCAGCTTAATCTCCGGGACGGTCTTCGCCGGGGGCTACGAGCAGTACTTC
d_call: NA; cdr3_length: 15; clone_size: few; v_call: TRBV9; j_call: TRBJ2-5; cdr3_aa: CASSVGAGREETQYF; cdr3_nt: TGTGCCAGCAGCGTAGGGGCAGGAAGAGAAGAGACCCAGTACTTC
d_call: NA; cdr3_length: 13; clone_size: NA; v_call: TRBV18; j_call: TRBJ2-2; cdr3_aa: CASSPGPTGELFF; cdr3_nt: TGTGCCAGCTCACCAGGACCGACCGGGGAGCTGTTTTTT
d_call: NA; cdr3_length: 12; clone_size: NA; v_call: TRBV21-1; j_call: TRBJ1-4; cdr3_aa: CASSKRHEKLFF; cdr3_nt: TGTGCCAGCAGCAAGCGGCATGAAAAACTGTTTTTT
d_call: NA; cdr3_length: 14; clone_size: NA; v_call: TRBV30; j_call: TRBJ1-1; cdr3_aa: CACFPGLSNTEAFF; cdr3_nt: TGTGCCTGCTTTCCGGGACTATCGAACACTGAAGCTTTCTTT
d_call: NA; cdr3_length: 12; clone_size: NA; v_call: TRBV6-6; j_call: TRBJ1-2; cdr3_aa: CASSSPTGGYTF; cdr3_nt: TGTGCCAGCAGTTCTCCGACTGGGGGCTACACCTTC
d_call: NA; cdr3_length: 13; clone_size: NA; v_call: TRBV6-5; j_call: TRBJ1-4; cdr3_aa: CASSRQGREKLFF; cdr3_nt: TGTGCCAGCAGCCGTCAGGGGCGTGAAAAACTGTTTTTT
d_call: NA; cdr3_length: 14; clone_size: few; v_call: TRBV4-1; j_call: TRBJ1-6; cdr3_aa: CASSQDLVNSPLHF; cdr3_nt: TGCGCCAGCAGCCAAGATCTCGTTAATTCACCCCTCCACTTT
d_call: NA; cdr3_length: 11; clone_size: few; v_call: TRBV2; j_call: TRBJ2-3; cdr3_aa: CASSAGQTQYF; cdr3_nt: TGTGCCAGCAGTGCAGGGCAAACGCAGTATTTT
d_call: NA; cdr3_length: 15; clone_size: few; v_call: TRBV2; j_call: TRBJ2-1; cdr3_aa: CASTPSGLGNNEQFF; cdr3_nt: TGTGCCAGCACCCCCTCCGGACTTGGGAACAATGAGCAGTTCTTC
d_call: TRBD1; cdr3_length: 13; clone_size: NA; v_call: TRBV25-1; j_call: TRBJ2-7; cdr3_aa: CASSEQQGWEQYF; cdr3_nt: TGTGCCAGCAGTGAGCAACAGGGGTGGGAGCAGTACTTC
d_call: TRBD2; cdr3_length: 15; clone_size: NA; v_call: TRBV7-9; j_call: TRBJ2-3; cdr3_aa: CASSRAGGSTDTQYF; cdr3_nt: TGTGCCAGCAGCAGAGCGGGGGGGAGCACAGATACGCAGTATTTT
d_call: TRBD1; cdr3_length: 17; clone_size: NA; v_call: TRBV30; j_call: TRBJ2-6; cdr3_aa: CAWSVGTGGSGANVLTF; cdr3_nt: TGTGCCTGGAGTGTAGGGACAGGGGGAAGTGGGGCCAACGTCCTGACTTTC
d_call: NA; cdr3_length: 12; clone_size: NA; v_call: TRBV10-3; j_call: TRBJ2-7; cdr3_aa: CAISDRHHEQYF; cdr3_nt: TGTGCCATCAGTGACAGGCACCACGAGCAGTACTTC
d_call: TRBD2; cdr3_length: 17; clone_size: NA; v_call: TRBV5-1; j_call: TRBJ2-1; cdr3_aa: CASSLRGGRDGYNEQFF; cdr3_nt: TGCGCCAGCAGCTTGCGGGGGGGCCGTGATGGGTACAATGAGCAGTTCTTC
d_call: TRBD1; cdr3_length: 15; clone_size: once; v_call: TRBV9; j_call: TRBJ1-2; cdr3_aa: CASSVDLRTGDGYTF; cdr3_nt: TGTGCCAGCAGCGTAGATCTTCGGACAGGGGACGGCTACACCTTC
d_call: TRBD1; cdr3_length: 15; clone_size: few; v_call: TRBV28; j_call: TRBJ1-6; cdr3_aa: CASSPGQGALSPLHF; cdr3_nt: TGTGCCAGCAGCCCCGGACAGGGGGCTCTTTCACCCCTCCACTTT
d_call: TRBD1; cdr3_length: 14; clone_size: NA; v_call: TRBV7-9; j_call: TRBJ2-7; cdr3_aa: CASSFGTGAYEQYF; cdr3_nt: TGTGCCAGCAGCTTTGGGACAGGGGCCTACGAGCAGTACTTC